These 7 T cell receptor beta chains were all obtained from the same sample, sequenced in a study of cytomegalovirus exposure and HLA in healthy donors. Libraries were prepared by immunoSEQ multiplex PCR; TCRdb keeps only in-frame clonotypes and omits some of them. The sample consists of roughly 120,000 clones, approximately 90% of them appearing once. The source material was PBMCs. The receptors originated from a man younger than 35 in good health and CMV-seropositive.

The chain recombines TRBV18 with TRBJ1-5; D is ambiguous. V lost 8 bases and J lost 2, with 13 bases in between. CDR1 KGHSH and CDR2 LQKENI come from the germline V gene. The CDR3 loop spans 14 amino acids. CDR3 sequence: CASTLGGGNQPQHF. CDR3 coding DNA: TGTGCCAGCACCCTGGGTGGAGGCAATCAGCCCCAGCATTTT.

CDR3 region: CAISRDSSNSPLHF. As DNA, the CDR3 is TGTGCCATCAGTCGGGACAGTAGTAATTCACCCCTCCACTTT. This sequence joins TRBV10-3 and TRBJ1-6; TRBD1 matches at 7 bases. CDR3 length: 14 amino acids. V shed 5 bases, J shed 6 bases, and the junction held 4 bases outside the gene matches. Germline lookup yields CDR1 ENHRY and CDR2 SYGVKD.

The rearrangement uses TRBV7-2 and TRBJ2-7; 12 nucleotides agree with TRBD2. The CDR3 is made up of 13 amino acids. Germline-derived CDR1 and CDR2 are SGHTA and FQGNSA. V dropped 5 bases and J dropped 13; count of bases not matched to a gene: 9. DNA of the CDR3: TGTGCCAGCAGCCCCCCTAGCGGGGGGGCCCGATACTTC. Its protein is CASSPPSGGARYF. Drawing the rest from reference TRBV7-2 and TRBJ2-7, the complete variable domain is GAGVSQSPSNKVTEKGKDVELRCDPISGHTALYWYRQSLGQGLEFLIYFQGNSAPDKSGLPSDRFSAERTGGSVSTLTIQRTQQEDSAVYLCASSPPSGGARYFGPGTRLTVT.

The rearrangement joins TRBV15 to TRBJ2-2, with D perhaps TRBD1 (6 bases). This CDR3 has 14 residues. V lost 5 bases, J lost 2 bases, and 9 bases lay in between. Per germline, CDR1 LNHNV and CDR2 YYDKDF (reference sequence). This CDR3 reads CATSRQVNTGELFF. In DNA, the CDR3 is TGTGCCACCAGCCGACAGGTTAACACCGGGGAGCTGTTTTTT.

This sequence joins TRBV7-2 and TRBJ1-5, with a tentative D call TRBD1 (6 bases). The V end lost 1 base, the J end lost 10 bases, and 17 bases lay between the germline ends. CDR1 and CDR2 (germline): SGHTA, FQGNSA. The CDR3 consists of 15 residues. The CDR3 loop is CASSLGTGIELPQHF. In DNA form, the CDR3 reads TGTGCCAGCAGCTTAGGTACAGGGATCGAGTTACCCCAGCATTTT.

This clone occurred once. The chain uses TRBV19 and TRBJ1-1; tentatively, D is TRBD1 (5 bases). The CDR3 runs to 15 residues. Germline CDR1 and CDR2: LNHDA and SQIVND (reference sequence). V was clipped by 5 bases and J by 4 bases, with 17 bases between them. The CDR3, as DNA: TGTGCCAGTAGTGGGAAAAGGGGTAGGGGCACTGAAGCTTTCTTT. Its translation: CASSGKRGRGTEAFF.

This clone was observed a single time. The J gene is TRBJ2-5, the V gene TRBV28; D might be TRBD2 (5 bases). This CDR3 is 15 amino acids long. Germline CDR1 is MDHEN and CDR2 is SYDVKM. The V end lost 2 bases, the J end lost 1 base, and 11 bases lay between the germline ends. CDR3 in DNA: TGTGCCAGCAGTTTACCGGGAATAACCCAAGAGACCCAGTACTTC. It translates to CASSLPGITQETQYF.